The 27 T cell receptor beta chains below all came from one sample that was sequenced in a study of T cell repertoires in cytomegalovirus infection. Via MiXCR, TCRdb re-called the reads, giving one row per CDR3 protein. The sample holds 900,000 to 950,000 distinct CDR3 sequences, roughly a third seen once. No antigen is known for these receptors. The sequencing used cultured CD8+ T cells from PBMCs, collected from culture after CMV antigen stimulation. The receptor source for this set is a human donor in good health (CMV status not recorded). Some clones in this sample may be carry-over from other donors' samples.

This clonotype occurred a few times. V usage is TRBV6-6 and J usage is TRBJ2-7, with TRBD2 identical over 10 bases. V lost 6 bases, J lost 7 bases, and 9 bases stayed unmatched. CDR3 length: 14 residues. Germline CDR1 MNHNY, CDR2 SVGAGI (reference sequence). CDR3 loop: CASSQIAGGYEQYF. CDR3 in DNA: TGTGCCAGCAGCCAAATAGCGGGGGGCTATGAGCAGTACTTC.

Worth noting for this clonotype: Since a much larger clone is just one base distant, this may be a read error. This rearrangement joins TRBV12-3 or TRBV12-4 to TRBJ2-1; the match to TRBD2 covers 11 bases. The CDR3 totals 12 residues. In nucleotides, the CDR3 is TGTGCCAACAGTTTACCGGGACTAGCGGAGTTCTTC. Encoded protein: CANSLPGLAEFF.

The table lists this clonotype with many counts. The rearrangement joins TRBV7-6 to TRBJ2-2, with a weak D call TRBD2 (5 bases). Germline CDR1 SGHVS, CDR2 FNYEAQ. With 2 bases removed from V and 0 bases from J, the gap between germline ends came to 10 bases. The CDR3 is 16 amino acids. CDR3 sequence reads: CASSLYFGANTGELFF. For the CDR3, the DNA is TGTGCCAGCAGCTTATATTTCGGGGCGAACACCGGGGAGCTGTTTTTT.

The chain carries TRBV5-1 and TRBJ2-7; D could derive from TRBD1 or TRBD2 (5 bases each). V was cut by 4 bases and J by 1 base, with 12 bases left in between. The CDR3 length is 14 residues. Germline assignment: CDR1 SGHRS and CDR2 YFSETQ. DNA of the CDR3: TGCGCCAGCAGCCCGGATGGGGGATCCTACGAGCAGTACGTC. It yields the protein CASSPDGGSYEQYV.

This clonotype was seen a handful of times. The CDR3 region has the DNA TGTGCCAGCAGCCCTACAGAAGCCAAAAACATTCAGTACTTC. Encoded protein: CASSPTEAKNIQYF. V is TRBV7-9 and J is TRBJ2-4; no definite D call. The CDR3 consists of 14 residues. Germline V gene data show CDR1 as SEHNR and CDR2 as FQNEAQ (reference sequence). Trimming cost V 5 bases and J 0 bases, with 8 bases left between them. The full variable domain, completed using reference TRBV7-9 and TRBJ2-4, is DTGVSQNPRHKITKRGQNVTFRCDPISEHNRLYWYRQTLGQGPEFLTYFQNEAQLEKSRLLSDRFSAERPKGSFSTLEIQRTEQGDSAMYLCASSPTEAKNIQYFGAGTRLSVL.

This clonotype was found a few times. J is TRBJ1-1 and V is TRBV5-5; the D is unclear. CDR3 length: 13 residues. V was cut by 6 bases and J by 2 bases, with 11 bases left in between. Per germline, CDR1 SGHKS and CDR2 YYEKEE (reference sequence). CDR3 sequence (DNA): TGTGCCAGCACCCAACACCCAAACACTGAAGCTTTCTTT. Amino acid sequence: CASTQHPNTEAFF. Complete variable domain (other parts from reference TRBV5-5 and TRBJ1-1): DAGVTQSPTHLIKTRGQQVTLRCSPISGHKSVSWYQQVLGQGPQFIFQYYEKEERGRGNFPDRFSARQFPNYSSELNVNALLLGDSALYLCASTQHPNTEAFFGQGTRLTVV.

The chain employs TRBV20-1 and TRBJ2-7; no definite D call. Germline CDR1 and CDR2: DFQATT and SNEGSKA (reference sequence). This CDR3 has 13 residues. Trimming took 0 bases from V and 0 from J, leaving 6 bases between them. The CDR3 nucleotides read TGCAGTGCTAGAGAGACCGGCTCCTACGAGCAGTACGTC. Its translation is CSARETGSYEQYV.

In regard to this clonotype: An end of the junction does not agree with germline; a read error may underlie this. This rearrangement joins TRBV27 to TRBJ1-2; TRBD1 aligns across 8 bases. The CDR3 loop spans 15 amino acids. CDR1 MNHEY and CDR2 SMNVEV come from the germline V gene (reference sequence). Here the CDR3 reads CVSSWGTRGQGGYTF. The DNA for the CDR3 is TGTGTCAGCAGTTGGGGAACCAGGGGGCAGGGTGGCTACACCTTC.

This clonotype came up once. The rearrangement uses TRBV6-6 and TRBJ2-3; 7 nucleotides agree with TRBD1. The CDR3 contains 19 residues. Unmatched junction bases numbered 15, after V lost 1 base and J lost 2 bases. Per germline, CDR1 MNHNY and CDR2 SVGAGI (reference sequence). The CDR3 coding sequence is TGTGCCAGCAGTTACTTTTTACGGTCCGGGACAGCGCCCACAGATACGCAGTATTTT. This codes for CASSYFLRSGTAPTDTQYF.

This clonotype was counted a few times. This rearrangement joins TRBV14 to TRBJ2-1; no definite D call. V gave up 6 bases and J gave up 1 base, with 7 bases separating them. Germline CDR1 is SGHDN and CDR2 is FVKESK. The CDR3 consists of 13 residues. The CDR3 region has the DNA TGTGCCAGCAGTCAGACTTCCTACAATGAGCAGTTCTTC. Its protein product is CASSQTSYNEQFF.

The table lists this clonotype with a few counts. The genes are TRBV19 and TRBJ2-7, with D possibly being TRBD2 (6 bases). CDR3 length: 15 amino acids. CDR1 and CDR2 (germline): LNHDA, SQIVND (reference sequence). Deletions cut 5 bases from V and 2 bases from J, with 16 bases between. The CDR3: CASSWEVGPPYEQYF. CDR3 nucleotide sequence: TGTGCCAGTAGTTGGGAGGTAGGTCCCCCCTACGAGCAGTACTTC.

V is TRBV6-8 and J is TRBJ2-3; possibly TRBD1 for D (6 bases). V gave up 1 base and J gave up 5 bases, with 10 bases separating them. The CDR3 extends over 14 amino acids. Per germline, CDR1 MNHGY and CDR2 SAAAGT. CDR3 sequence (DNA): TGTGCCAGCAGTTACTTCCAGGGGATAGATACGCAGTATTTT. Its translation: CASSYFQGIDTQYF.

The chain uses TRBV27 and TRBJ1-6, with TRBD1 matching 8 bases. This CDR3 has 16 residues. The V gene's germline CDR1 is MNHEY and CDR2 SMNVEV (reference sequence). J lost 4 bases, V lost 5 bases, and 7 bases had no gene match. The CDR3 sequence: CASSKDRAAYNSPLHF. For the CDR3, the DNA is TGTGCCAGCAGTAAGGACAGGGCGGCGTATAATTCACCCCTCCACTTT.

CDR3 DNA sequence: TGTGCCAGCAGTCCTAGGACAGGGGGGTGGGGGGCCAACGTCCTGACTTTC. This gives the protein CASSPRTGGWGANVLTF. The rearrangement uses TRBV28 and TRBJ2-6; 10 nucleotides align to TRBD1. Trimming cost V 5 bases and J 4 bases; bases outside gene matches: 8. From germline, CDR1 is MDHEN and CDR2 SYDVKM. The CDR3 length is 17 residues.

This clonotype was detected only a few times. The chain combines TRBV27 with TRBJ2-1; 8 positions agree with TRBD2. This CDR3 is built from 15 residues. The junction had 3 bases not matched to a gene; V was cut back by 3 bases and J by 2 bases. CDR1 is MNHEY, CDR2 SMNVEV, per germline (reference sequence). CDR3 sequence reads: CASSLYGGAYNEQFF. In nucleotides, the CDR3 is TGTGCCAGCAGTTTGTACGGGGGGGCCTACAATGAGCAGTTCTTC.

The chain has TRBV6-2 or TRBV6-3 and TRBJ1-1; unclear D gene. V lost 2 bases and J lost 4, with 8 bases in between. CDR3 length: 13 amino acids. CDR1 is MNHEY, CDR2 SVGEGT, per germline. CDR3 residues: CASSYGESTEAFF. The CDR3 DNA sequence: TGTGCCAGCAGTTACGGGGAATCCACTGAAGCTTTCTTT.

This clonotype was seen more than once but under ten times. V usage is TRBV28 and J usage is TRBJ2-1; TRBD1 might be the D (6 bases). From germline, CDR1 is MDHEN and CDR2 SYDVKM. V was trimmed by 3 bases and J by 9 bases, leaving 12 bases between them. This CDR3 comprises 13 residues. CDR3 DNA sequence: TGTGCCAGCAGTTTTGGTGTAGGGGGTGAGCAGTTCTTC. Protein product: CASSFGVGGEQFF.

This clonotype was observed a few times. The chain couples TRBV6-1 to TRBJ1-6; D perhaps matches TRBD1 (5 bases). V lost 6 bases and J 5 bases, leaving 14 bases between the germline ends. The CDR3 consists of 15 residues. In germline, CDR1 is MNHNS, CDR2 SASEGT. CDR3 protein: CASRQDRSHNSPLHF. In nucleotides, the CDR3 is TGTGCCAGCAGACAAGACAGATCCCATAATTCACCCCTCCACTTT.

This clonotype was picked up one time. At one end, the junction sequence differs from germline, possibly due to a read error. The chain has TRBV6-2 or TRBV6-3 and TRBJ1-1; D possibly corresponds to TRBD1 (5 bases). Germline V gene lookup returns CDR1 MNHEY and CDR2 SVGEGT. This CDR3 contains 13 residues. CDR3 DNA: TGTGTCAGCAGTCCCGGACATATCACTGAAGCTTTCTTT. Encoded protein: CVSSPGHITEAFF.

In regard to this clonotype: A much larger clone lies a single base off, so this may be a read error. Written as DNA, the CDR3 is TGTGCTAGTGATGACGGACAGGGCTTCCCCGGACGGGGCATTCAGTACTTC. Its translation is CASDDGQGFPGRGIQYF. The chain couples TRBV12-5 to TRBJ2-4; 8 nucleotides align to TRBD1. The length of the CDR3 is 17 residues. Germline CDR1 and CDR2: LGHNT and FRNRAP. J gave up 9 bases and V 7 bases, and 20 bases lay outside the gene matches.

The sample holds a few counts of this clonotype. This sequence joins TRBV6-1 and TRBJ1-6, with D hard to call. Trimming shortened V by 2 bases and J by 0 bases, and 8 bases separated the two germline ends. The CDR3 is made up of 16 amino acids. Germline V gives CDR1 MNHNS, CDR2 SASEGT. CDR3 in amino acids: CASSEPLSSYNSPLHF. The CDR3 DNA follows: TGTGCCAGCAGTGAACCGCTGAGCTCCTATAATTCACCCCTCCACTTT.

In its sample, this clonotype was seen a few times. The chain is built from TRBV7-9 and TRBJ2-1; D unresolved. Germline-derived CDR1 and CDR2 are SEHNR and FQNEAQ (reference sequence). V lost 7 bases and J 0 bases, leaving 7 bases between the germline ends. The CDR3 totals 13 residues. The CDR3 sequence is CASTKPSYNEQFF. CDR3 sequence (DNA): TGTGCCAGCACCAAACCCTCCTACAATGAGCAGTTCTTC.

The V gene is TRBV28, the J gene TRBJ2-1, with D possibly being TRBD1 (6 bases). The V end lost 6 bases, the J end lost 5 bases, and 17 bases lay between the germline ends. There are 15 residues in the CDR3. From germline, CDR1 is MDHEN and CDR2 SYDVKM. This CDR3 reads CASRFPGELDNEQFF. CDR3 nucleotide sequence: TGTGCCAGCAGATTTCCAGGGGAACTTGACAATGAGCAGTTCTTC.

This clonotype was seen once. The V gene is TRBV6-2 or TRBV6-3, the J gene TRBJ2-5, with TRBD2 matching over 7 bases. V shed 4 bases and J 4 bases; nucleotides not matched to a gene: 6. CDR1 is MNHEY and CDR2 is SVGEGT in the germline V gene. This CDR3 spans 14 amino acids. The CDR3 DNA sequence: TGTGCCAGCAGTTGGCTAGCGGAACGAGAGACCCAGTACTTC. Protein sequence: CASSWLAERETQYF.

The CDR3 coding sequence is TGTGCCAGCAGCTTAGCTCTAGCGGGGGAGGGGACAGATACGCAGTATTTT. Protein sequence: CASSLALAGEGTDTQYF. This chain links TRBV7-2 with TRBJ2-3; 10 positions agree with TRBD2. The ends lost 0 bases at V and 3 bases at J; junction bases unmatched: 6. CDR1 and CDR2 (germline): SGHTA, FQGNSA. The length of the CDR3 is 17 residues.

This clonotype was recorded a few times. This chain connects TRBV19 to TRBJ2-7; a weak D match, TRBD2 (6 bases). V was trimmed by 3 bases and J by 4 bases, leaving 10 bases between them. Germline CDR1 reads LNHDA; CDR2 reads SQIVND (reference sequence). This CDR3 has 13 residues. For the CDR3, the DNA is TGTGCCAGTAGTATGTTCAGCGGGTACGAGCAGTACTTC. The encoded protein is CASSMFSGYEQYF.

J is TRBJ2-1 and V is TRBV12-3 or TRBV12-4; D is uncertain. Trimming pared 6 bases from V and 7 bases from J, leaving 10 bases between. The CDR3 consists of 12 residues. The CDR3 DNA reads TGTGCCAGCAGCCAGCTTGGGAATGAGCAGTTCTTC. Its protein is CASSQLGNEQFF.